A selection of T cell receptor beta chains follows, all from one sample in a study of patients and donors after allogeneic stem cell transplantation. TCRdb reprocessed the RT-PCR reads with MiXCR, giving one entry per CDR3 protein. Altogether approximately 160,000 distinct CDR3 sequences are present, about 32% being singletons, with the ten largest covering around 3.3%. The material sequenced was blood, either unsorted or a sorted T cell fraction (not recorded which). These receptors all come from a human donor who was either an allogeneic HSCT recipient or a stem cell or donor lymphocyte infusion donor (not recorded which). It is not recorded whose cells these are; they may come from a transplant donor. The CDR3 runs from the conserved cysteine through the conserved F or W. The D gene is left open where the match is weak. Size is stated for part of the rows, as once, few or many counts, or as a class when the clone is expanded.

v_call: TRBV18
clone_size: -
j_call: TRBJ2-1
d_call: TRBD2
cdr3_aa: CASSPPAGGSYNEQFF
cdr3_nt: TGTGCCAGCTCACCACCGGCGGGGGGGTCCTACAATGAGCAGTTCTTC

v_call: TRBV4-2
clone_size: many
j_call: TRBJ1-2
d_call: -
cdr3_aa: CASSQELVGYYGYTF
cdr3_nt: TGTGCCAGCAGCCAAGAGTTGGTGGGATACTATGGCTACACCTTC

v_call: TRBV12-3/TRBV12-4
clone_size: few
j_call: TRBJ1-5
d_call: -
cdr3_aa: CASSYRFSNQPQHF
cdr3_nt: TGTGCCAGCAGTTACAGGTTTAGCAATCAGCCCCAGCATTTT

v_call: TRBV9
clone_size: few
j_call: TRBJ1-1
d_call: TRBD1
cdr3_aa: CASSQGARMNTEAFF
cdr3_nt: TGTGCCAGCAGCCAGGGGGCTAGAATGAACACTGAAGCTTTCTTT

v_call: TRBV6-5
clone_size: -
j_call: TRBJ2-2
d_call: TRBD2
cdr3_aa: CASSSLAGYTGELFF
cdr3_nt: TGTGCCAGCAGTTCACTAGCGGGATACACCGGGGAGCTGTTTTTT

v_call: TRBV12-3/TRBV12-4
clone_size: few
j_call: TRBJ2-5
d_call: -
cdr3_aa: CASSIRGRETQYF
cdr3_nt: TGTGCCAGCAGCATAAGGGGTCGGGAGACCCAGTACTTC

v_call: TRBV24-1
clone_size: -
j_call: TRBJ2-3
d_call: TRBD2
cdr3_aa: CATSDLTGTSGRKDTQYF
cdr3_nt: TGTGCCACCAGTGATCTTACGGGGACTAGCGGGAGGAAAGATACGCAGTATTTT

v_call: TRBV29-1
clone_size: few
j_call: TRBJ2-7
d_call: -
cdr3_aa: CSVAPRGSEQYF
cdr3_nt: TGCAGCGTTGCTCCGAGGGGTTCCGAGCAGTACTTC

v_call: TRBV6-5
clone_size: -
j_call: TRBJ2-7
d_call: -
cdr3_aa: CASSETESNYEQYF
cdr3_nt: TGTGCCAGCAGTGAGACTGAGTCTAACTACGAGCAGTACTTC

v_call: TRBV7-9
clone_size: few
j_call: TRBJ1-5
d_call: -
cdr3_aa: CASSGDLRQPQHF
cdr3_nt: TGTGCCAGCAGCGGAGACCTGAGGCAGCCCCAGCATTTT

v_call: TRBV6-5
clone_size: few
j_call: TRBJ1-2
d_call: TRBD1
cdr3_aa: CASSYGTGDLGYGYTF
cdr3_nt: TGTGCCAGCAGTTACGGGACAGGGGACTTGGGCTATGGCTACACCTTC

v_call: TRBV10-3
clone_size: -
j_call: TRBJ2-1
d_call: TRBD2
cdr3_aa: CAISDPSGNPYNEQFF
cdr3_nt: TGTGCCATCAGTGATCCTAGCGGGAACCCGTACAATGAGCAGTTCTTC

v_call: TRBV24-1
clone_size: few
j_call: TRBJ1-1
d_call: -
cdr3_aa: CAAPGETEAFF
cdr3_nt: TGTGCCGCCCCAGGGGAGACTGAAGCTTTCTTT

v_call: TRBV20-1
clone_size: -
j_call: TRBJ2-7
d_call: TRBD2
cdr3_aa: CSARDYLVGGESSYEQYF
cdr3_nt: TGCAGTGCTAGAGATTACCTCGTTGGGGGGGAGTCCTCCTACGAGCAGTACTTC

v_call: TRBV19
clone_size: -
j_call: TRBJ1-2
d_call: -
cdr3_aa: CASSGRTVNMGYTF
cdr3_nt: TGTGCCAGTAGTGGACGGACAGTGAATATGGGCTACACCTTC

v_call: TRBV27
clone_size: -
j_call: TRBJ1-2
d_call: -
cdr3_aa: CASSFGVADRAYGYTF
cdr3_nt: TGTGCCAGCAGTTTTGGGGTCGCCGACAGAGCCTATGGCTACACCTTC

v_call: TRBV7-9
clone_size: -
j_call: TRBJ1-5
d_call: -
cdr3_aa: CASARSDSNQPQHF
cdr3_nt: TGTGCCAGCGCTAGGTCGGATAGCAATCAGCCCCAGCATTTT

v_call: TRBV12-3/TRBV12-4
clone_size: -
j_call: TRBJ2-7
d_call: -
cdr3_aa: CASRSALQVWDYEQYF
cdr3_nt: TGTGCCAGCAGGTCGGCCTTACAGGTTTGGGACTACGAGCAGTACTTC

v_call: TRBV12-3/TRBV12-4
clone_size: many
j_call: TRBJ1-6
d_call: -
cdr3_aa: CASSFRSSYNSPLHF
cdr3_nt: TGTGCCAGCAGTTTTCGGAGCTCCTATAATTCACCCCTCCACTTT

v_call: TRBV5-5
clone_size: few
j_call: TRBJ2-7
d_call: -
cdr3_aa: CASSGAFNSIYEQYF
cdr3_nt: TGTGCCAGCAGCGGGGCGTTTAACTCTATCTACGAGCAGTACTTC

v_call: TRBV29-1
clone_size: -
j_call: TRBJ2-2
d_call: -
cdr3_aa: CSVAGLRGRNTGELFF
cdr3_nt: TGCAGCGTGGCGGGACTTAGAGGGCGAAACACCGGGGAGCTGTTTTTT

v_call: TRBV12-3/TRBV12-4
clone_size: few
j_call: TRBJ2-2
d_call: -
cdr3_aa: CASSLFTTGELFF
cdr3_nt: TGTGCCAGCAGTTTATTTACGACCGGGGAGCTGTTTTTT

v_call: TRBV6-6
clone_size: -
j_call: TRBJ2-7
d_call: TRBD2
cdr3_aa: CASSYSSGTSMYEQYF
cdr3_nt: TGTGCCAGCAGTTACTCGTCCGGGACTAGTATGTACGAGCAGTACTTC

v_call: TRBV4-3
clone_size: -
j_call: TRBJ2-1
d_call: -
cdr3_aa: CASSQTMGLIGHNEQFF
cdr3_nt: TGCGCCAGCAGCCAAACCATGGGACTTATCGGTCACAATGAGCAGTTCTTC

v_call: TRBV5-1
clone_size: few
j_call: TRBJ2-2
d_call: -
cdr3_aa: CASSLRGSGELFF
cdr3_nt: TGCGCCAGCAGCTTGAGGGGAAGCGGGGAGCTGTTTTTT

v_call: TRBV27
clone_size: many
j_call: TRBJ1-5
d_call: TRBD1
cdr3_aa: CASSAITGDQPQHF
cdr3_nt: TGTGCCAGCAGTGCCATCACAGGGGACCAGCCCCAGCATTTT

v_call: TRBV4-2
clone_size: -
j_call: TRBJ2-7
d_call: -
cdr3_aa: CASSQDRVGPYEQYF
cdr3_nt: TGTGCCAGCAGCCAAGATCGGGTCGGTCCCTACGAGCAGTACTTC

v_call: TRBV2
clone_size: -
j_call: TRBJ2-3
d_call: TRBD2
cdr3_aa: CASSERRAGVSTDTQYF
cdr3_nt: TGTGCCAGCAGTGAACGAAGGGCGGGAGTCAGCACAGATACGCAGTATTTT

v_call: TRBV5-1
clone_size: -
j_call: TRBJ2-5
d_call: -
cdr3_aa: CASSLRYQETQYF
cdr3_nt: TGCGCCAGCAGCTTGCGGTATCAAGAGACCCAGTACTTC

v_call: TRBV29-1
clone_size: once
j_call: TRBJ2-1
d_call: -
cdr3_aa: CSVWPGQHLGNEQFF
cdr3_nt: TGCAGCGTTTGGCCAGGACAGCACCTGGGCAATGAGCAGTTCTTC

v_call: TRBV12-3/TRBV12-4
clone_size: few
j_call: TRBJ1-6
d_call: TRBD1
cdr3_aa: CASSSTGGWDSPLHF
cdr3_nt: TGTGCCAGCAGTTCAACAGGGGGCTGGGATTCACCCCTCCACTTT

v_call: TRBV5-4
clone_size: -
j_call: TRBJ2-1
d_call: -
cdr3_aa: CASSLDFLGNEQFF
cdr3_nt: TGTGCCAGCAGCTTGGACTTTCTGGGCAATGAGCAGTTCTTC

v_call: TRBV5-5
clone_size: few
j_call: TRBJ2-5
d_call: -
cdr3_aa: CASSLIGMETQYF
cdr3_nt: TGTGCCAGCAGCTTGATAGGGATGGAGACCCAGTACTTC

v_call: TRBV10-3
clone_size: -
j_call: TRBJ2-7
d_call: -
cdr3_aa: CAILEDTIYEQYF
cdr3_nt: TGTGCCATCCTGGAGGACACAATTTACGAGCAGTACTTC

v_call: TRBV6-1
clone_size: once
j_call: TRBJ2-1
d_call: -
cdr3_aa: CASSEANWLGGARSVPNDEQFF
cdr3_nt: TGTGCCAGCAGTGAAGCGAACTGGTTGGGGGGAGCCCGCTCGGTCCCTAACGATGAGCAGTTCTTC

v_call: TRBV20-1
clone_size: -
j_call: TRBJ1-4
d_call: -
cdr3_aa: CSALGRSEKLFF
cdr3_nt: TGCAGTGCTCTCGGGAGGTCTGAAAAACTGTTTTTT

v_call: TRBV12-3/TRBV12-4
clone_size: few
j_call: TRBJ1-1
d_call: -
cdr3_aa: CASSRNTEAFF
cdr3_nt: TGTGCCAGCAGTCGAAACACTGAAGCTTTCTTT

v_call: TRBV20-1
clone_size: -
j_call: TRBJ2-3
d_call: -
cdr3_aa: CSARQWGGWADTQYF
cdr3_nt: TGCAGTGCTAGACAATGGGGTGGATGGGCAGATACGCAGTATTTT

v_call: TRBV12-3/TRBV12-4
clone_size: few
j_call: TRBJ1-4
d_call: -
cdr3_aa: CASRLSLTNEKLFF
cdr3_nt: TGTGCCAGCAGACTTTCTCTCACTAATGAAAAACTGTTTTTT

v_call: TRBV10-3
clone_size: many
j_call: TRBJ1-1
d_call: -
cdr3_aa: CAISLEARNTEAFF
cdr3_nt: TGTGCCATCAGTTTAGAGGCTAGGAACACTGAAGCTTTCTTT

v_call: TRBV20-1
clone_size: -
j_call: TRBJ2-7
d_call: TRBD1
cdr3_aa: CSAADRASGPYEQYF
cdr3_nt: TGCAGTGCTGCGGACAGGGCGAGCGGGCCTTACGAGCAGTACTTC

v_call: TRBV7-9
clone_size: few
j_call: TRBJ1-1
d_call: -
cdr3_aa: CVGSFSGNTEAFF
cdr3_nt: TGTGTCGGCAGCTTCTCAGGTAACACTGAAGCTTTCTTT

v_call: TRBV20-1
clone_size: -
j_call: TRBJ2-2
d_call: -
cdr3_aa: CSARQRASVVGELFF
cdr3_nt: TGCAGTGCTAGACAACGGGCTAGCGTGGTAGGGGAGCTGTTTTTT

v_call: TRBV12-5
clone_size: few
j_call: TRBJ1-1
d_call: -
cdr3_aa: CASGLRRVEAFF
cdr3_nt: TGTGCTAGTGGTTTGCGGCGGGTTGAAGCCTTCTTT

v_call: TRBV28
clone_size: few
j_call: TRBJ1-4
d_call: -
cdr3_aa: CASSSPTAANEKLFF
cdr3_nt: TGTGCCAGCAGTTCCCCCACGGCAGCCAATGAAAAACTGTTTTTT

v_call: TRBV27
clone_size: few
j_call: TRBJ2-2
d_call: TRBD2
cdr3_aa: CASSLQGLAAGELFF
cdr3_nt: TGTGCCAGCAGTTTACAGGGACTAGCTGCCGGGGAGCTGTTTTTT

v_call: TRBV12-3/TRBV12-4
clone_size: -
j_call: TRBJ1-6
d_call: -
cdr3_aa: CASSQGLLTLHF
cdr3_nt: TGTGCCAGCAGCCAGGGTCTACTCACCCTCCACTTT

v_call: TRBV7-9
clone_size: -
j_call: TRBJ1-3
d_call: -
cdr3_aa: CASSFYLEFSGNTIYF
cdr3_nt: TGTGCCAGCAGCTTTTACCTCGAATTCTCTGGAAACACCATATATTTT

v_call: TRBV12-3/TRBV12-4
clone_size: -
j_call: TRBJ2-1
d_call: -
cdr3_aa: CASSLTVSYNEQFF
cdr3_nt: TGTGCCAGCAGTTTGACAGTTTCCTACAATGAGCAGTTCTTC

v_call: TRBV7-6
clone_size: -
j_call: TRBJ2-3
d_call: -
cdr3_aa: CASSFLARGADTQYF
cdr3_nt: TGTGCCAGCAGCTTCTTGGCGCGAGGGGCAGATACGCAGTATTTT

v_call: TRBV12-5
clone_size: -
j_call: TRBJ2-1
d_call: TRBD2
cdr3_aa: CASGLVQGTWAGGYNEQFF
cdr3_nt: TGTGCTAGTGGTTTGGTACAGGGTACCTGGGCGGGAGGGTACAATGAGCAGTTCTTC

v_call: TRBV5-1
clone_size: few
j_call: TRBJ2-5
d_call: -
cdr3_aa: CASSTRDTFLETQYF
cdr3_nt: TGCGCCAGCAGCACCAGGGACACTTTCCTGGAGACCCAGTACTTC

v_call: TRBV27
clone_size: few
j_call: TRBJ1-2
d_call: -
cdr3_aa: CASSPSGVLYGYTF
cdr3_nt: TGTGCCAGCAGTCCCTCAGGGGTCTTATATGGCTACACCTTC

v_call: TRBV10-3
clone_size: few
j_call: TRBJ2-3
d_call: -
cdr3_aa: CAISVTSTDTQYF
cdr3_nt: TGTGCCATCAGTGTCACGAGCACAGATACGCAGTATTTT

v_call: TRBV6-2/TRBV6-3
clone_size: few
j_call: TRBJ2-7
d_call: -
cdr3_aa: CASTDTTYEQYF
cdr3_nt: TGTGCCAGCACGGACACCACCTACGAGCAGTACTTC

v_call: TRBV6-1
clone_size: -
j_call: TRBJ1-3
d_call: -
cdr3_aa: CASSEAGQGFTIYF
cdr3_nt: TGTGCCAGCAGTGAAGCGGGGCAGGGGTTCACCATATATTTT

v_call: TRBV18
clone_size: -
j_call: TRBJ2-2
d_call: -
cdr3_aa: CASSPQDGTGELFF
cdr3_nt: TGTGCCAGCTCACCACAAGACGGTACCGGGGAGCTGTTTTTT

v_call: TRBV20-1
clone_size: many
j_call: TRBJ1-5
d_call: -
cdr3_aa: CSARGGSSQPQHF
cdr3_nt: TGCAGTGCTAGGGGTGGGTCAAGTCAGCCCCAGCATTTT

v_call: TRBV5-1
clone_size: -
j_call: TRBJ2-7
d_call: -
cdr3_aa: CASSLEAEQYF
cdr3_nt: TGCGCCAGCAGCTTGGAGGCCGAGCAGTACTTC

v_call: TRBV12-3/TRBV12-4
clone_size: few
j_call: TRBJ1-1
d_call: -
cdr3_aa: CASSMTGEAFF
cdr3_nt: TGTGCCAGCAGTATGACAGGTGAAGCTTTCTTT